This record covers a single T cell receptor (beta chain). Its matching antigen is unknown. Staining for CD45RO/CCR7/CD25/CD127/CD95/CD27 allowed sorting of CD4+ naive, central memory, regulatory and stem cell-like memory cells. This specimen belongs to a study of beta chain features in type 1 diabetes. Sequencing targeted expressed TCRB transcripts, as all isolated RNA had been reverse transcribed. Assay used: immunoSEQ multiplex PCR; TCRdb lists only in-frame clones, some missing. The sample includes 50,000 to 70,000 clones, 52% of them seen just once. The study, taken as a whole, reports: Sequencing from cDNA could over-represent high-TCR-expressing cells. A pattern of fewer insertions and more deletions at VDJ junctions was seen in type 1 diabetes patients. Shortening that was moderate but significant affected the TCRB CDR3s of Type 1 diabetes patients in all four CD4+ subsets. The similarity of naive, central memory and Treg TCRB repertoires appeared greater among patients than among healthy donors.

V trimming: 5 bases; J trimming: 2 bases; junction bases outside the gene matches: 10. The CDR3 spans 16 residues. Germline values: CDR1 SGHVS, CDR2 FNYEAQ. The sequence came from a woman in her 40s with type 1 diabetes. The sequenced sample consisted of Tregs from blood. The chain links TRBV7-6 to TRBJ2-7, with 9 positions matching TRBD1. The CDR3 loop is CASSPGRDRDPYEQYF. The CDR3 DNA reads TGTGCCAGCAGCCCAGGCCGGGACAGGGATCCCTACGAGCAGTACTTC. Variable domain in full (rest from reference TRBV7-6 and TRBJ2-7): GAGVSQSPRYKVTKRGQDVALRCDPISGHVSLYWYRQALGQGPEFLTYFNYEAQQDKSGLPNDRFSAERPEGSISTLTIQRTEQRDSAMYRCASSPGRDRDPYEQYFGPGTRLTVT.